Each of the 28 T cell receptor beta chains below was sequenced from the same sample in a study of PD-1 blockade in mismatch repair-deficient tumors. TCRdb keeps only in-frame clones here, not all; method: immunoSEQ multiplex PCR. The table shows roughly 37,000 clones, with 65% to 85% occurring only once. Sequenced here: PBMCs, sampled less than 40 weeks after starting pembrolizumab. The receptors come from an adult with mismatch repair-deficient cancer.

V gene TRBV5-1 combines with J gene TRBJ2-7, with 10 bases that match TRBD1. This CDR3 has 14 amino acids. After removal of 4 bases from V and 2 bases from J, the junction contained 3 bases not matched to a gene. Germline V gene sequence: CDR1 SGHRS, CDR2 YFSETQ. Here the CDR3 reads CASSTGQGPYEQYF. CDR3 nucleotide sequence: TGCGCCAGCAGCACGGGACAGGGGCCCTACGAGCAGTACTTC.

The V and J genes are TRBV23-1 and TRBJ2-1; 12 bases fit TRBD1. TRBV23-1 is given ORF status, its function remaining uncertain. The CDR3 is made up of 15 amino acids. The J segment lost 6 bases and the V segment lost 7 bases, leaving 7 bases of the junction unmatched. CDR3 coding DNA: TGCGCCAGCACAGCGGGACAGGGGGCGATCAATGAGCAGTTCTTC. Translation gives CASTAGQGAINEQFF.

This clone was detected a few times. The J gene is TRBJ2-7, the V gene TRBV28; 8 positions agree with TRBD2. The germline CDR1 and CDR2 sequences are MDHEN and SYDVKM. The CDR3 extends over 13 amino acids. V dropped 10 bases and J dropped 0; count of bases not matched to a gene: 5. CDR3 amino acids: CAITSGSSYEQYF. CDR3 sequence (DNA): TGTGCCATCACTAGCGGTAGCTCCTACGAGCAGTACTTC.

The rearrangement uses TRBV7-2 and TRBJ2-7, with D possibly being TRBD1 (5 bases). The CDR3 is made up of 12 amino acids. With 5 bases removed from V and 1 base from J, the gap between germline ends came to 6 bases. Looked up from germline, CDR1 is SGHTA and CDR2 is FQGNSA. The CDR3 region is CASSGASYEQYF. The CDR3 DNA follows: TGTGCCAGCAGCGGGGCGTCCTACGAGCAGTACTTC.

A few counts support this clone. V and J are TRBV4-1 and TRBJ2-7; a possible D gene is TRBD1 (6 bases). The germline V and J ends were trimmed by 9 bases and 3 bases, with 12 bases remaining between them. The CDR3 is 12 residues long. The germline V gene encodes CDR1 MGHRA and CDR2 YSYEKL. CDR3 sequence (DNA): TGCGCCAGACCGGAAGGGGGCTACGAGCAGTACTTC. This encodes CARPEGGYEQYF.

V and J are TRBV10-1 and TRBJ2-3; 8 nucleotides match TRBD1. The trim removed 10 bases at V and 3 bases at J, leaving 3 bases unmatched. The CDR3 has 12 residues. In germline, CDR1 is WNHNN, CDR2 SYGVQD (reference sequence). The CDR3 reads CAIDRGTDTQYF. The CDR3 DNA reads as TGCGCCATAGACAGGGGAACAGATACGCAGTATTTT.

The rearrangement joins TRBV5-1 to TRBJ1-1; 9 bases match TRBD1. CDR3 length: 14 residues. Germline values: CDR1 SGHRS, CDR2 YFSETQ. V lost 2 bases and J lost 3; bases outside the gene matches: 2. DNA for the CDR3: TGCGCCAGCAGCTTACAGGGGGCTTACACTGAAGCTTTCTTT. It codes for CASSLQGAYTEAFF.

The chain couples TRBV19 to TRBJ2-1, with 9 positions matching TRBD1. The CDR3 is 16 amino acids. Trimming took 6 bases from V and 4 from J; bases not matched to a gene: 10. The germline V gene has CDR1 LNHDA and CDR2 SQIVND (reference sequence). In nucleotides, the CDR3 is TGTGCCAGTAGGTCTCTCCTGGGACAGGGATACAATGAGCAGTTCTTC. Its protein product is CASRSLLGQGYNEQFF.

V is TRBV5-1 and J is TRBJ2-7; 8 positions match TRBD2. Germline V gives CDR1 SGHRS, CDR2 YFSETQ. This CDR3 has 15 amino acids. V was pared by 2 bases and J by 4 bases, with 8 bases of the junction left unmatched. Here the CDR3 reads CASSFGREERYEQYF. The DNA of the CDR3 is TGCGCCAGCAGCTTTGGGCGGGAGGAGAGGTACGAGCAGTACTTC.

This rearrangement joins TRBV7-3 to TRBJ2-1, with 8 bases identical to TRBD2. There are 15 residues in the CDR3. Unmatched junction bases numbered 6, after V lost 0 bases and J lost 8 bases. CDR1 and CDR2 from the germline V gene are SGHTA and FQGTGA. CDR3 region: CASSLTAGGIYEQFF. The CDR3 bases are TGTGCCAGCAGCTTAACGGCGGGAGGTATTTATGAGCAGTTCTTC.

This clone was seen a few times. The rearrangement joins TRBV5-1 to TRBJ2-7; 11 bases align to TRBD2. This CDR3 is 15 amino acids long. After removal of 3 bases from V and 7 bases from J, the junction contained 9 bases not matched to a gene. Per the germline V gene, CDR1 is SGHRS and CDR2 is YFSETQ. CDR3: CASSSGTSGQGEQYF. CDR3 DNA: TGCGCCAGCAGCTCCGGGACTAGCGGACAAGGGGAGCAGTACTTC.

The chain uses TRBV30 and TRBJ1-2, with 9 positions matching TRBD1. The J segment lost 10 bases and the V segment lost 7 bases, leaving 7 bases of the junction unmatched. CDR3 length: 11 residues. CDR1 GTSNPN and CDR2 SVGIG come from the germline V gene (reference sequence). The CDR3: CAFWTGDNYTF. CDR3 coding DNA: TGTGCCTTCTGGACAGGGGATAACTACACCTTC.

CDR3 sequence reads: CASRSDSGTQYF. The CDR3 DNA reads TGTGCCAGCAGGTCGGACTCGGGTACGCAGTATTTT. This chain uses TRBV2 with TRBJ2-3; tentative D call: TRBD2 (5 bases). Per the germline V gene, CDR1 is SNHLY and CDR2 is FYNNEI. V was cut by 6 bases and J by 8 bases, with 12 bases left in between. The CDR3 totals 12 residues.

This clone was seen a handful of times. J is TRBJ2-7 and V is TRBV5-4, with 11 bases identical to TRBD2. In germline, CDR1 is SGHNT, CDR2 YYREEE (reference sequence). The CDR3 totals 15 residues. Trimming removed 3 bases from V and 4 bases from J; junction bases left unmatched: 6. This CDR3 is CASSSLTSGSYEQYF. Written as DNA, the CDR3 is TGTGCCAGCAGCTCCCTCACTAGCGGGAGTTACGAGCAGTACTTC. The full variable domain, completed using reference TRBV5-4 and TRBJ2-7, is ETGVTQSPTHLIKTRGQQVTLRCSSQSGHNTVSWYQQALGQGPQFIFQYYREEENGRGNFPPRFSGLQFPNYSSELNVNALELDDSALYLCASSSLTSGSYEQYFGPGTRLTVT.

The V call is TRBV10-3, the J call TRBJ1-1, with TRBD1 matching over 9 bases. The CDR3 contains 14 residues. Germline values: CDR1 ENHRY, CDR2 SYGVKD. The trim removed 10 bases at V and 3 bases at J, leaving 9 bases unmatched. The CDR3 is CATSTRQGDTEAFF. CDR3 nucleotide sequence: TGTGCCACATCCACCCGACAGGGGGACACTGAAGCTTTCTTT.

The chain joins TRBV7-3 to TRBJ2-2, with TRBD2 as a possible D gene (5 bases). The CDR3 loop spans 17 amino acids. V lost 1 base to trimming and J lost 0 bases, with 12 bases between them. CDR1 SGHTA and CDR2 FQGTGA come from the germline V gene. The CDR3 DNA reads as TGTGCCAGCAGCTTAATAGTAAGAGGGACGAACACCGGGGAGCTGTTTTTT. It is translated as CASSLIVRGTNTGELFF.

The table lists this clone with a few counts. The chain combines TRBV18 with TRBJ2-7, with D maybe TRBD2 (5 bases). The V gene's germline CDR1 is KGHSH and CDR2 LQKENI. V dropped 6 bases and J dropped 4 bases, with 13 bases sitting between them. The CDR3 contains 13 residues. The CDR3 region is CASSRGSGYEQYF. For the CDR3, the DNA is TGTGCCAGCTCCCGCGGCTCGGGGTACGAGCAGTACTTC.

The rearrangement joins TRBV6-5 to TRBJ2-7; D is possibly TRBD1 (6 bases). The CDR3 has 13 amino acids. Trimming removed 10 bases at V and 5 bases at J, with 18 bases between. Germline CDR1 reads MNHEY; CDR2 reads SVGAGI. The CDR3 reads CATRNRVSNEQYF. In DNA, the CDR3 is TGTGCCACCCGCAACAGGGTTTCCAACGAGCAGTACTTC.

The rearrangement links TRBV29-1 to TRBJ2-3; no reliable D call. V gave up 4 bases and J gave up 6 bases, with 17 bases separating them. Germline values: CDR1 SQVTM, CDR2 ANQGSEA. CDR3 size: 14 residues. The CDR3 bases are TGCAGCGTTGTACATCGCGGAACCGAGGATACGCAGTATTTT. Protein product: CSVVHRGTEDTQYF.

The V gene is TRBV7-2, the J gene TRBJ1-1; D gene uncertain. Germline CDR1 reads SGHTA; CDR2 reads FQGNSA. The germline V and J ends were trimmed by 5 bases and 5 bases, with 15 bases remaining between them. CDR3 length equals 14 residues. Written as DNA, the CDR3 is TGTGCCAGCAGCCCCCAGGTTAGGAGGACTGAAGCTTTCTTT. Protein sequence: CASSPQVRRTEAFF.

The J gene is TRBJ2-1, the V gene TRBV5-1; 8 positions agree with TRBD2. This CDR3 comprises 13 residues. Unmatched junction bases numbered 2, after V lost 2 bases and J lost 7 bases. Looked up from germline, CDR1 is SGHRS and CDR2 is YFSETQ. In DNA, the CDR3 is TGCGCCAGCAGCTTCGGGAGGGGGAATGAGCAGTTCTTC. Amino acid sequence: CASSFGRGNEQFF.

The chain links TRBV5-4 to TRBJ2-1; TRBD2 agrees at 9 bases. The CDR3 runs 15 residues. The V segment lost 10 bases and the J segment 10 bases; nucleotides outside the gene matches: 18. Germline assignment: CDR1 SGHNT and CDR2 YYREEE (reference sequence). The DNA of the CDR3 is TGTGCCGGTGAAAACCCTAGCGGGGCACTTCACGAGCAGTTCTTC. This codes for CAGENPSGALHEQFF.

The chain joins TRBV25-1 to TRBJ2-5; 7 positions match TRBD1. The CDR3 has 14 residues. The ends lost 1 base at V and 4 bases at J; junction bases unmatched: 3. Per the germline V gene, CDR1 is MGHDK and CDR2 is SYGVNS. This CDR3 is CASSESRGRETQYF. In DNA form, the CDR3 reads TGTGCCAGCAGTGAATCAAGGGGGCGAGAGACCCAGTACTTC.

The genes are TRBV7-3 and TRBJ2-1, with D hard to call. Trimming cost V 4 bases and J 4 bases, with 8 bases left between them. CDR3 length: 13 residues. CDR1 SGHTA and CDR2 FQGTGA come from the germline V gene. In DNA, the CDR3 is TGTGCCAGCAGCTCAGACTCGTACAATGAGCAGTTCTTC. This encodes CASSSDSYNEQFF.

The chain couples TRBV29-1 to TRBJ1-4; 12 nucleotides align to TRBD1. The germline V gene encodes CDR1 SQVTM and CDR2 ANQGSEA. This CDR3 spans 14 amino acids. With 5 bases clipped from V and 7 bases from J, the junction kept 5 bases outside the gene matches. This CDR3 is CSVTGQGAPEKLFF. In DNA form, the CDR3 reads TGCAGCGTTACGGGACAGGGGGCGCCTGAAAAACTGTTTTTT.

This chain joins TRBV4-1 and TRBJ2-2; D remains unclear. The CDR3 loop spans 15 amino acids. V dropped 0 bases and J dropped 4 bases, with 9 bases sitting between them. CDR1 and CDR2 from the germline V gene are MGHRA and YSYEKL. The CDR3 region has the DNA TGCGCCAGCAGCCAAGAACTTAAAAGCACCGGGGAGCTGTTTTTT. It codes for CASSQELKSTGELFF.

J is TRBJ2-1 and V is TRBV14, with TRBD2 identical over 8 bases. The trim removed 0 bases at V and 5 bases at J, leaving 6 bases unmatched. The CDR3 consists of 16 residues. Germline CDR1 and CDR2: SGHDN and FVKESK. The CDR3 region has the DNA TGTGCCAGCAGCCAAGAGGGTTCCGGGGGGGACAATGAGCAGTTCTTC. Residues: CASSQEGSGGDNEQFF.

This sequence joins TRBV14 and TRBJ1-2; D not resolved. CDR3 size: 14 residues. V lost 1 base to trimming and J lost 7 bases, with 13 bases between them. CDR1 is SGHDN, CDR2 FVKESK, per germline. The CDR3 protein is CASSQVGGFGGYTF. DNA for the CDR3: TGTGCCAGCAGCCAAGTAGGAGGTTTCGGTGGCTACACCTTC.